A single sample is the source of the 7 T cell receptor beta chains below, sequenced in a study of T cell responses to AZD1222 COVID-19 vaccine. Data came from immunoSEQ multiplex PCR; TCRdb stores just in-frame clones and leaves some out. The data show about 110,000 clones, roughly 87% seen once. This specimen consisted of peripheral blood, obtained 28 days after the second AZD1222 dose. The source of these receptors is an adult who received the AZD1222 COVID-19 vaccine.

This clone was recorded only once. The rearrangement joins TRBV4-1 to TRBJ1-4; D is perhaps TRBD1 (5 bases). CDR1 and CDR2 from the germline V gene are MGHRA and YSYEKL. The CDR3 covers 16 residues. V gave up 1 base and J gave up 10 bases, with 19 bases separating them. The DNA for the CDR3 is TGCGCCAGCAGCCAAGCTGGGGCCGAAGAGACGAGAAAACTGTTTTTT. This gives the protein CASSQAGAEETRKLFF.

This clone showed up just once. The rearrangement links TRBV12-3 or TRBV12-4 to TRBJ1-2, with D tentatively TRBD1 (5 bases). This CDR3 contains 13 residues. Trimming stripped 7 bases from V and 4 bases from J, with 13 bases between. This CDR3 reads CASTLGTVYGYTF. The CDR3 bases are TGTGCCAGCACCCTCGGGACGGTCTATGGCTACACCTTC.

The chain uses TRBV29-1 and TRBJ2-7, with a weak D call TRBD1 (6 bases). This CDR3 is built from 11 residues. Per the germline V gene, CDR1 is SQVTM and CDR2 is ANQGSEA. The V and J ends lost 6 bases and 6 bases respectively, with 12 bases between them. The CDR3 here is CSVYGTLEQYF. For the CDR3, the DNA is TGCAGCGTCTACGGGACACTCGAGCAGTACTTC.

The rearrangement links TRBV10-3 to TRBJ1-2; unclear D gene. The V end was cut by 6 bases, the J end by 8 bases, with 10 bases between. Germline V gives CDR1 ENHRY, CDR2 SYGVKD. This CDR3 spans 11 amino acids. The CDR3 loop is CAIRRWRGYTF. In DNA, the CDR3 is TGTGCCATCAGGAGGTGGCGCGGCTACACCTTC.

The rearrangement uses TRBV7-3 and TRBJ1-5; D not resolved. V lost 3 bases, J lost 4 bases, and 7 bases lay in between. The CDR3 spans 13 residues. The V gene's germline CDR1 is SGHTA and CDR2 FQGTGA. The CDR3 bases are TGTGCCAGCAGCTTGGACGTAAATCAGCCCCAGCATTTT. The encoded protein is CASSLDVNQPQHF.

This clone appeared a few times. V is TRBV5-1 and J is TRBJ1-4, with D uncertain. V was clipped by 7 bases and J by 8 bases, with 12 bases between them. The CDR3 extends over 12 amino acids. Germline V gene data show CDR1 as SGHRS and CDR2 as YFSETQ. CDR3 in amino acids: CASSAEGEKLFF. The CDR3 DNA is TGCGCCAGCTCTGCGGAGGGCGAAAAACTGTTTTTT.

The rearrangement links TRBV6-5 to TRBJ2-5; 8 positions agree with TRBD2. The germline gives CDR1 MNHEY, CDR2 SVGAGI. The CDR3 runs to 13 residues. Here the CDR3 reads CAHAAGAQETQYF. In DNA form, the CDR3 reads TGTGCTCATGCAGCGGGAGCCCAAGAGACCCAGTACTTC.